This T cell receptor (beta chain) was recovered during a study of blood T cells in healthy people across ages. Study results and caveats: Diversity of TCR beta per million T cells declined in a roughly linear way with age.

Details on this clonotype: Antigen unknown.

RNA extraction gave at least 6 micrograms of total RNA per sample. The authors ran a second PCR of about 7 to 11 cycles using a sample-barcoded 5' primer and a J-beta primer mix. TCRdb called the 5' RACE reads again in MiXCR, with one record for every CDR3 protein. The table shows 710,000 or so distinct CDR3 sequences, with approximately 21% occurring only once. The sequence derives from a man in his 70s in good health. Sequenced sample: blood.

CDR3 region: CASSLDWHSGANVLTF. DNA for the CDR3: TGCGCCAGCAGCTTGGATTGGCACTCTGGGGCCAACGTCCTGACTTTC. The chain links TRBV5-1 to TRBJ2-6; no reliable D call. The CDR3 spans 16 residues. The ends were cut back, 0 bases at V and 0 bases at J, with 7 bases in the middle. The germline V gene encodes CDR1 SGHRS and CDR2 YFSETQ. The full variable domain, rest sourced from reference TRBV5-1 and TRBJ2-6, is KAGVTQTPRYLIKTRGQQVTLSCSPISGHRSVSWYQQTPGQGLQFLFEYFSETQRNKGNFPGRFSGRQFSNSRSEMNVSTLELGDSALYLCASSLDWHSGANVLTFGAGSRLTVL.